Listed below are T cell receptor beta chains from one sample, sequenced in a study of sequential checkpoint blockade in melanoma. Using immunoSEQ multiplex PCR, the repertoire was profiled, and TCRdb retains in-frame clones only, with some absent. In the table there are around 690 clones, less than 25% of which are singletons. The source material was tumor tissue (inferred from file names), sampled from a patient given nivolumab and ipilimumab in sequence. The receptors here all came from a human donor with melanoma. Each CDR3 is given with its conserved first and last residue. D genes are given only for firm matches.

V gene	D gene	J gene	CDR3 protein
TRBV5-1	.	TRBJ2-3	CASSLQDSTDTQYF
TRBV29-1	.	TRBJ1-1	CSVETGWGTEAFF
TRBV18	TRBD1	TRBJ2-1	CASSPPTGNNEQFF
TRBV11-3	TRBD1	TRBJ2-5	CASSLSGTEEETQYF
TRBV10-2	.	TRBJ2-7	CASSEGQFSYEQYF
TRBV11-3	TRBD2	TRBJ2-5	CASSPGLAGDQETQYF
TRBV18	TRBD1	TRBJ2-3	CASFTDRVPDTQYF
TRBV5-1	.	TRBJ2-5	CASSLDGNVGETQYF
TRBV28	TRBD2	TRBJ2-7	CASSLGLAYEQYF
TRBV10-1	.	TRBJ2-3	CASSGLDTQYF
TRBV11-3	.	TRBJ2-7	CASSWEIRAGEQYF
TRBV6-8	.	TRBJ1-1	CASTGGSSQAFF
TRBV28	.	TRBJ1-1	CASGRQVWTEAFF
TRBV5-1	.	TRBJ2-1	CASSSSGGNNEQFF
TRBV11-3	TRBD1	TRBJ1-1	CASSGRQGRGTEAFF
TRBV6-8	.	TRBJ2-1	CASSMRGRRYNEQFF
TRBV6-7	.	TRBJ2-7	CASSLRSEQYF
TRBV11-3	.	TRBJ2-5	CASSLGGSVKRETQYF
TRBV6-1	.	TRBJ2-5	CASSEAQGQETQYF
TRBV14	TRBD2	TRBJ2-1	CASSQELALARDEQFF
TRBV15	TRBD2	TRBJ2-1	CATSRVAGGPNEQFF
TRBV18	TRBD1	TRBJ2-1	CASSPGQGAYNEQFF
TRBV11-3	TRBD2	TRBJ2-5	CASRAGTSGGAIQETQYF
TRBV6-8	TRBD2	TRBJ2-3	CASSYPLQSGGATDTQYF
TRBV11-3	TRBD1	TRBJ1-1	CASSPGTGDIWATEAFF
TRBV6-8	TRBD1	TRBJ2-3	CASSYVGTGTDTQYF
TRBV6-8	TRBD1	TRBJ2-1	CASTSQGNLGNEQFF
TRBV6-8	.	TRBJ1-6	CASSYRAEYNSPLHF
TRBV11-3	.	TRBJ1-6	CASSLDSSSYNSPLHF
TRBV5-1	TRBD1	TRBJ1-1	CASSFDRAVTEAFF
TRBV6-8	TRBD1	TRBJ1-5	CASSHRDRSNQPQHF
TRBV9	.	TRBJ2-5	CASSAGWGTQETQYF
TRBV6-8	.	TRBJ2-3	CASGRMSADTQYF
TRBV4-1	.	TRBJ1-5	CASSQDWGESQPQHF
TRBV11-3	TRBD2	TRBJ2-5	CASSLGLAGGEETQYF
TRBV28	TRBD1	TRBJ1-4	CASGPTGTANEKLFF
TRBV4-1	TRBD1	TRBJ1-2	CASSQTQGDRGIF
TRBV6-8	.	TRBJ2-5	CASSDGQIQETQYF
TRBV11-3	TRBD1	TRBJ1-2	CASSLESGQKYGYTF
TRBV9	.	TRBJ2-3	CASSDGRDTQYF
TRBV11-3	.	TRBJ2-1	CASSSQSGVSYNEQFF
TRBV5-1	.	TRBJ2-3	CASSLEESGRDTQYF